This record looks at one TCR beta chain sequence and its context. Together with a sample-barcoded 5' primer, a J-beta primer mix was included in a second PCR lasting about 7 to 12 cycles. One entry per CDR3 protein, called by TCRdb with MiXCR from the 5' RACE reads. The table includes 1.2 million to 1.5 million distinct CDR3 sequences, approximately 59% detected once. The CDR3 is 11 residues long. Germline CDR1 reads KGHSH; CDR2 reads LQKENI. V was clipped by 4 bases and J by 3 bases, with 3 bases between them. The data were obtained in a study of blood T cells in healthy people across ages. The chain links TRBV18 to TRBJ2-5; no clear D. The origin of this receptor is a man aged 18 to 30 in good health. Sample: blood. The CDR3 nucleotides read TGTGCCAGCTCACATGAAGAGACCCAGTACTTC. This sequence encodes CASSHEETQYF.